What follows are 22 T cell receptor beta chains derived from one specimen sequenced in a study of shared clonotypes between healthy human individuals. This table comes from immunoSEQ multiplex PCR, and its TCRdb copy is limited to in-frame clones, with some not included. Here the sample spans around 700,000 clones, approximately 79% being singletons. The sample was memory CD4+ T cells sorted from blood. Noted subset: CD45RA-negative fraction. Receptors originate from a woman aged 25 to 39 in good health.

This chain uses TRBV19 with TRBJ1-2; TRBD1 agrees at 8 bases. The CDR3 sequence is 14 residues long. Germline CDR1 reads LNHDA; CDR2 reads SQIVND (reference sequence). Germline trimming cut 8 bases from V and 7 bases from J; bases unmatched to any gene: 12. The CDR3: CASWDQGASSGYTF. For the CDR3, the DNA is TGTGCCAGTTGGGATCAGGGGGCCTCGTCTGGCTACACCTTC.

The chain has TRBV9 and TRBJ2-3; 7 bases fit TRBD1. CDR1 and CDR2 (germline): SGDLS, YYNGEE. Losses at the gene ends were 2 bases for V and 6 bases for J; bases not matched to a gene: 9. The CDR3 extends over 15 amino acids. CDR3: CASSVMDRWEDTQYF. In nucleotides, the CDR3 is TGTGCCAGCAGCGTTATGGACAGGTGGGAGGATACGCAGTATTTT.

This rearrangement joins TRBV19 to TRBJ2-5; the D gene is possibly TRBD1 (5 bases). Trimming cost V 5 bases and J 2 bases, with 12 bases left between them. Germline values: CDR1 LNHDA, CDR2 SQIVND (reference sequence). CDR3 length: 14 residues. CDR3 amino acids: CASSSRQLQETQYF. The CDR3 nucleotides are TGTGCCAGTAGTTCCAGACAGTTGCAAGAGACCCAGTACTTC.

J is TRBJ2-3 and V is TRBV5-1; perhaps TRBD1 as D (5 bases). Trimming cost V 4 bases and J 4 bases, with 13 bases left between them. Germline V gene sequence: CDR1 SGHRS, CDR2 YFSETQ. CDR3 size: 14 residues. This CDR3 reads CASSVQGNPDTQYF. CDR3 nucleotides: TGCGCCAGCAGCGTTCAGGGTAACCCAGATACGCAGTATTTT.

The chain carries TRBV27 and TRBJ2-3; 11 nucleotides agree with TRBD2. This CDR3 is built from 17 residues. CDR1 is MNHEY and CDR2 is SMNVEV in the germline V gene (reference sequence). V shed 5 bases, J shed 1 base, and the junction held 8 bases outside the gene matches. CDR3 bases: TGTGCCAGCAGTCGGGCGCTAGCGGGAGGAGGCACAGATACGCAGTATTTT. Translated, it gives CASSRALAGGGTDTQYF.

The chain links TRBV7-3 to TRBJ2-3; D is perhaps TRBD2 (5 bases). Germline V gene lookup returns CDR1 SGHTA and CDR2 FQGTGA. Deletions cut 0 bases from V and 2 bases from J, with 18 bases between. The CDR3 has 18 amino acids. The CDR3, as DNA: TGTGCCAGCAGCTTAACATTTGGAGCGGAGGCATACACAGATACGCAGTATTTT. Its protein is CASSLTFGAEAYTDTQYF. The full variable domain, completed using reference TRBV7-3 and TRBJ2-3, is GAGVSQTPSNKVTEKGKYVELRCDPISGHTALYWYRQSLGQGPEFLIYFQGTGAADDSGLPNDRFFAVRPEGSVSTLKIQRTERGDSAVYLCASSLTFGAEAYTDTQYFGPGTRLTVL.

The rearrangement uses TRBV27 and TRBJ1-2; 9 bases line up with TRBD1. Germline V lookup: CDR1 MNHEY, CDR2 SMNVEV (reference sequence). The length of the CDR3 is 15 residues. V shed 2 bases, J shed 2 bases, and the junction held 3 bases outside the gene matches. The CDR3 coding sequence is TGTGCCAGCAGTTTACGGGGACAGGGAAACTATGGCTACACCTTC. It codes for CASSLRGQGNYGYTF.

This clone was recorded only once. This chain connects TRBV4-2 to TRBJ1-1; TRBD1 agrees at 9 bases. V was pared by 1 base and J by 1 base, with 7 bases of the junction left unmatched. This CDR3 comprises 17 residues. Per the germline V gene, CDR1 is LGHNA and CDR2 is YNFKEQ. CDR3 coding DNA: TGTGCCAGCAGCCAAGTCCCGGGACAGGGTTCGAACACTGAAGCTTTCTTT. Translated, it gives CASSQVPGQGSNTEAFF.

This clone was observed once. This CDR3 is also generated by other DNA sequences in the sample. The rearrangement joins TRBV29-1 to TRBJ1-1; tentative D call: TRBD1 (6 bases). V was clipped by 4 bases and J by 6 bases, with 9 bases between them. Germline CDR1 and CDR2: SQVTM and ANQGSEA. The CDR3 is 11 residues long. In DNA form, the CDR3 reads TGCAGCGTTGTAGGGGGTCCTGAAGCTTTCTTT. Amino acids: CSVVGGPEAFF. The whole variable domain, remainder taken from reference TRBV29-1 and TRBJ1-1, is SAVISQKPSRDICQRGTSLTIQCQVDSQVTMMFWYRQQPGQSLTLIATANQGSEATYESGFVIDKFPISRPNLTFSTLTVSNMSPEDSSIYLCSVVGGPEAFFGQGTRLTVV.

This clone was counted between two and nine times. This chain links TRBV10-3 with TRBJ2-1; D might be TRBD2 (6 bases). Per germline, CDR1 ENHRY and CDR2 SYGVKD. This CDR3 spans 16 amino acids. V was clipped by 0 bases and J by 8 bases, with 17 bases between them. The CDR3 reads CAISESMLTGAHEQFF. CDR3 nucleotides: TGTGCCATCAGTGAGTCGATGCTAACGGGAGCACATGAGCAGTTCTTC.

Concerning this clone itself: Other DNA sequences within the sample encode an identical CDR3. CDR3 bases: TGTGCCAGCAGTTTGAGGGAAAAACTGTTTTTT. Amino acids: CASSLREKLFF. The chain has TRBV28 and TRBJ1-4; D ambiguous. The V end lost 3 bases, the J end lost 8 bases, and 4 bases lay between the germline ends. The CDR3 totals 11 residues. Germline lookup yields CDR1 MDHEN and CDR2 SYDVKM. Looking up the rest from reference TRBV28 and TRBJ1-4 gives the full variable domain: DVKVTQSSRYLVKRTGEKVFLECVQDMDHENMFWYRQDPGLGLRLIYFSYDVKMKEKGDIPEGYSVSREKKERFSLILESASTNQTSMYLCASSLREKLFFGSGTQLSVL.

The gene calls are TRBV6-5 and TRBJ2-5, with D uncertain. Germline values: CDR1 MNHEY, CDR2 SVGAGI. V was cut by 5 bases and J by 5 bases, with 18 bases left in between. This CDR3 comprises 15 residues. In nucleotides, the CDR3 is TGTGCCAGCAGTCCCAGCCGGGTCACCTTGGAGACCCAGTACTTC. Its translation is CASSPSRVTLETQYF.

This chain connects TRBV28 to TRBJ1-5; no reliable D call. V lost 7 bases, J lost 4 bases, and 14 bases lay in between. This CDR3 is 14 amino acids long. Germline CDR1 and CDR2: MDHEN and SYDVKM. The CDR3 loop is CASTDSPLNQPQHF. CDR3 DNA sequence: TGTGCCAGCACCGACTCGCCTCTAAATCAGCCCCAGCATTTT.

The chain uses TRBV5-8 and TRBJ2-3; D ambiguous. Trimming cost V 4 bases and J 3 bases, with 12 bases left between them. The CDR3 runs to 14 residues. CDR1 SGHTS and CDR2 YDEGEE come from the germline V gene. In DNA, the CDR3 is TGTGCCAGCAGCATCGGACGTGCGACAGATACGCAGTATTTT. This sequence encodes CASSIGRATDTQYF.

This clone was counted between two and nine times. The V call is TRBV10-3, the J call TRBJ2-5; 10 nucleotides match TRBD1. J was trimmed by 4 bases and V by 5 bases; bases with no gene match: 1. The germline V gene encodes CDR1 ENHRY and CDR2 SYGVKD. This CDR3 has 13 amino acids. Here the CDR3 reads CAISRQGAETQYF. CDR3 bases: TGTGCCATCAGTCGACAGGGGGCAGAGACCCAGTACTTC.

Many counts were recorded for this clone. The rearrangement links TRBV28 to TRBJ2-5; 9 positions agree with TRBD1. The CDR3 has 15 amino acids. In germline, CDR1 is MDHEN, CDR2 SYDVKM. Trimming cost V 4 bases and J 4 bases; bases outside gene matches: 7. CDR3 coding DNA: TGTGCCAGCAGTTCACCGGGACAGGGTGCAGAGACCCAGTACTTC. Its translation is CASSSPGQGAETQYF.

This rearrangement joins TRBV6-1 to TRBJ2-7; 9 nucleotides line up with TRBD2. CDR3 length equals 15 residues. J was trimmed by 3 bases and V by 6 bases; bases with no gene match: 9. Per the germline V gene, CDR1 is MNHNS and CDR2 is SASEGT. CDR3 DNA sequence: TGTGCCAGCAGACCACAAGCGGGAGGTAGCTACGAGCAGTACTTC. This sequence encodes CASRPQAGGSYEQYF.

This chain joins TRBV30 and TRBJ1-3; no reliable D call. Germline loops: CDR1 GTSNPN, CDR2 SVGIG (reference sequence). The V gene lost 1 base and the J gene lost 7 bases, with 8 bases spanning the gap. This CDR3 contains 12 residues. The CDR3 nucleotides read TGTGCCTGGAGTGACCCCCGGAACACCATATATTTT. Translating it yields CAWSDPRNTIYF.

V is TRBV5-5 and J is TRBJ1-2, with 10 bases lining up with TRBD1. The CDR3 consists of 15 residues. Germline CDR1 and CDR2: SGHKS and YYEKEE (reference sequence). With V trimmed by 0 bases and J by 3 bases, 2 bases remained unmatched. CDR3 in amino acids: CASSLVGQGDYGYTF. The CDR3 nucleotides read TGTGCCAGCAGCTTGGTAGGACAGGGGGACTATGGCTACACCTTC.

This rearrangement joins TRBV9 to TRBJ2-3; perhaps TRBD2 as D (6 bases). This CDR3 comprises 15 residues. Germline-derived CDR1 and CDR2 are SGDLS and YYNGEE. The V and J ends lost 4 bases and 1 base respectively, with 13 bases between them. The CDR3: CASSPSRGRTDTQYF. For the CDR3, the DNA is TGTGCCAGCAGCCCCTCGCGGGGTCGCACAGATACGCAGTATTTT.

This clone was picked up one time. This rearrangement joins TRBV27 to TRBJ1-5, with TRBD1 matching over 7 bases. Germline V gene sequence: CDR1 MNHEY, CDR2 SMNVEV (reference sequence). Unmatched junction bases numbered 8, after V lost 2 bases and J lost 1 base. This CDR3 region has 17 residues. Written as DNA, the CDR3 is TGTGCCAGCAGTTTACAACCAGGGGGTGAGAGCAATCAGCCCCAGCATTTT. It specifies CASSLQPGGESNQPQHF.

This rearrangement joins TRBV14 to TRBJ1-4, with 10 bases matching TRBD1. Unmatched junction bases numbered 8, after V lost 4 bases and J lost 6 bases. The CDR3 spans 16 residues. Germline V gene data show CDR1 as SGHDN and CDR2 as FVKESK. The chain's CDR3 is CASSLRSDRGYEKLFF. In nucleotides, the CDR3 is TGTGCCAGCAGCCTACGTTCGGACAGGGGGTATGAAAAACTGTTTTTT.